This T cell receptor beta chain derives from a study of blood T cell repertoires in COVID-19. The CDR3 has 14 residues. CDR1 is SGHAT, CDR2 FQNNGV, per germline. V shed 3 bases and J 6 bases; nucleotides not matched to a gene: 7. As originally analysed: Estimation of nucleated cell counts was performed using reference gene primer amplification. The assay was immunoSEQ multiplex PCR, and TCRdb's table has in-frame clones only and misses some. Clone size and the V and J calls come from that table; the DNA yielded D and trimming. The sample gives approximately 150,000 clones, around four fifths of which show up once; less than 20% is in the top ten. This clone was seen more than once but under ten times.

This TCR was recovered from a woman in her seventies who had recovered from COVID-19. The V gene is TRBV11-2, the J gene TRBJ1-1, with TRBD1 identical over 7 bases. Sequenced input: peripheral blood. The CDR3 coding sequence is TGTGCCAGCAGCTTGGCAGGGGGTCTCGCTGAAGCTTTCTTT. The encoded protein is CASSLAGGLAEAFF. The full variable domain, in which reference TRBV11-2 and TRBJ1-1 provide the parts outside the CDR3, is EAGVAQSPRYKIIEKRQSVAFWCNPISGHATLYWYQQILGQGPKLLIQFQNNGVVDDSQLPKDRFSAERLKGVDSTLKIQPAKLEDSAVYLCASSLAGGLAEAFFGQGTRLTVV.